This T cell receptor (beta chain) was recovered during a study of T-cell memory formation after mild COVID-19. 5'RACE primed at constant segments yielded TCR alpha and TCR beta cDNA libraries bearing sample barcodes and UMIs. A single record per CDR3 protein comes from TCRdb applying MiXCR to the 5' RACE reads. The sample carries fewer than 650,000 distinct CDR3 sequences, about 18% recorded once. In its sample, this clonotype was seen a few times. The sample comprised PBMCs or a T cell subset sorted from them (not recorded which). The clonotype was recovered from an adult woman who had mild COVID-19 (a few samples of this study predate the infection). Cell type and time point are not known.

The CDR3 protein is CASSLREPSYEQYF. The DNA of the CDR3 is TGTGCCAGCAGCTTGAGGGAACCCTCCTACGAGCAGTACTTC. V is TRBV7-9 and J is TRBJ2-7, with TRBD2 as a possible D gene (5 bases). Germline values: CDR1 SEHNR, CDR2 FQNEAQ (reference sequence). This CDR3 contains 14 residues. V was cut by 3 bases and J by 0 bases, with 9 bases left in between.